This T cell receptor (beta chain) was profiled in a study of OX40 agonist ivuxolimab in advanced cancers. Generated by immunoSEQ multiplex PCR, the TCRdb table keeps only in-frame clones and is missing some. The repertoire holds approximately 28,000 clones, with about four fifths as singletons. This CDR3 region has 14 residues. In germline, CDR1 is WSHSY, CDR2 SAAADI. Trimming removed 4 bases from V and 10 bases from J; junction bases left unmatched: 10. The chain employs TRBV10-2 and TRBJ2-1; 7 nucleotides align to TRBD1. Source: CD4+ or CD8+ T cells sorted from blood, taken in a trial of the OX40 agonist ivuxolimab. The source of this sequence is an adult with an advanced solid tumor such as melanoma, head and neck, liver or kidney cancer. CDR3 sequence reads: CASSASTGNEEQFF. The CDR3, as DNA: TGCGCCAGCAGTGCTTCGACAGGGAATGAGGAGCAGTTCTTC.